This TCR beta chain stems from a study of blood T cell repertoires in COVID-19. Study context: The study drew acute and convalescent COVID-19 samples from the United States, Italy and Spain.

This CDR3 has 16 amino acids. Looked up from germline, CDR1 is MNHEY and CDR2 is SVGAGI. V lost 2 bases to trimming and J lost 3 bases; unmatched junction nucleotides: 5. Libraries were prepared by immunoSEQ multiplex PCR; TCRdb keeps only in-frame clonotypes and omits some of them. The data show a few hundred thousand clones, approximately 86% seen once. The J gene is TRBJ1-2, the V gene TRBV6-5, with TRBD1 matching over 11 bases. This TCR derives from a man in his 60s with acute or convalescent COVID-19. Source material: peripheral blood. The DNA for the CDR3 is TGTGCCAGCAGTTACCGGGGACAGGGGGTAGACTATGGCTACACCTTC. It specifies CASSYRGQGVDYGYTF.